This TCR beta chain emerged from a study of blood T cell repertoires in COVID-19 (dated by TCRdb to about 2020). A note on the overall study: Samples covering the acute and convalescent phases of COVID-19 were provided by collaborators in the United States, Italy and Spain. The material from the prospective study consisted of cDNA or gDNA derived from T cells, B-cell-depleted T cells, or PBMCs. Subjects who had been exposed to COVID-19, were actively infected with it, or had recovered from it provided the deeply sampled blood TCRbeta repertoires that made up the dataset. The repertoires were made available in a free public database intended to serve as a resource for research on the immune response to SARS-CoV-2. The samples were drawn from two sources: the first 160 participants of the ongoing ImmuneRACE study, and some 1,300 subjects contributed by 6 global collaborators. Sample metadata almost always included a de-identified subject ID, COVID-19 status, age in years and sex. HLA class I and class II types, where available, came from metadata supplied by the sample provider rather than from assay-based typing.

Summary of the overall study and its limitations: The amount of clinical and demographic metadata varied by source and participant and was provided uncurated.

Each collaborating institution followed its own protocols to collect whole blood in K2EDTA tubes. For TCRbeta analysis, collaborators shipped samples as frozen whole blood, isolated PBMCs, or DNA extracted from either of those sample types. The immunoSEQ Assay, a bias-controlled multiplex PCR, was used to amplify TCRbeta CDR3 regions from genomic DNA. Turning to the authors' computational methods: The number of nucleated cells in each sample was estimated by amplification of reference gene primers within the assay. Sequence reads were collapsed and filtered to measure the absolute abundance of every unique TCRbeta CDR3 rearrangement. Productive Simpson clonality was computed per sample as the square root of Simpson's diversity index over productive rearrangements. The table comes from immuneACCESS by way of TCRdb, which keeps in-frame sequences with V and J called. Part of the clones is missing from these tables; in studies checked, under half for an unresolved V gene and the rest for unknown reasons. From that table come the V and J calls and clone size; the DNA was used to work out D and trimming. In this sample the table shows 250,000 to 300,000 clones, 75% to 85% of which occur a single time. Approximately 5.1% of the sample goes to the ten largest clones.

The CDR3 spans 13 residues, from the cysteine through the phenylalanine. Of all the DNA, just the CDR3 is kept, 39 bases in frame from base 1. CDR1 KGHDR and CDR2 SFDVKD were looked up in the germline V gene. The V end gives up 4 bases and the J end 7 bases, leaving 5 bases in the junction not matched to a gene. About this clone itself: The specificity of this receptor is unknown. The sample holds no much larger clone one base away, and base qualities are not on file.

Recombination joined TRBV24-1 with TRBJ1-2, and 7 bases in between align with TRBD1. Sequenced input: peripheral blood. The clonotype comes from a man in his fifties or sixties with active or convalescent COVID-19. The DNA sequence is as follows: TGTGCCACCAGTGACCGGACAGGTGGTGGCTACACCTTC. It translates to CATSDRTGGGYTF.